This T cell receptor (beta chain) was sequenced in a study of T-cell memory formation after mild COVID-19. For the study at large: TCR clusters were mostly confined to one donor each.

This CDR3 is 14 amino acids long. Looked up from germline, CDR1 is ENHRY and CDR2 is SYGVKD. V lost 2 bases and J lost 6; bases outside the gene matches: 4. The 5'RACE method, run with constant-segment primers, produced TCR alpha and TCR beta cDNA libraries (carrying sample barcodes and UMIs). TCRdb ran MiXCR on the 5' RACE reads and lists one entry per CDR3 protein. The table lists about 340,000 distinct CDR3 sequences, approximately 15% of them singletons. Sample: PBMCs or a T cell subset sorted from them (not recorded which). This TCR came from a young man who had mild COVID-19 (a few samples of this study predate the infection). Cell type and time point are not known. The J gene is TRBJ2-3, the V gene TRBV10-3, with TRBD1 matching over 8 bases. This CDR3 is CAISERDRSDTQYF. CDR3 nucleotides: TGTGCCATCAGTGAGAGGGACAGGTCCGATACGCAGTATTTT.